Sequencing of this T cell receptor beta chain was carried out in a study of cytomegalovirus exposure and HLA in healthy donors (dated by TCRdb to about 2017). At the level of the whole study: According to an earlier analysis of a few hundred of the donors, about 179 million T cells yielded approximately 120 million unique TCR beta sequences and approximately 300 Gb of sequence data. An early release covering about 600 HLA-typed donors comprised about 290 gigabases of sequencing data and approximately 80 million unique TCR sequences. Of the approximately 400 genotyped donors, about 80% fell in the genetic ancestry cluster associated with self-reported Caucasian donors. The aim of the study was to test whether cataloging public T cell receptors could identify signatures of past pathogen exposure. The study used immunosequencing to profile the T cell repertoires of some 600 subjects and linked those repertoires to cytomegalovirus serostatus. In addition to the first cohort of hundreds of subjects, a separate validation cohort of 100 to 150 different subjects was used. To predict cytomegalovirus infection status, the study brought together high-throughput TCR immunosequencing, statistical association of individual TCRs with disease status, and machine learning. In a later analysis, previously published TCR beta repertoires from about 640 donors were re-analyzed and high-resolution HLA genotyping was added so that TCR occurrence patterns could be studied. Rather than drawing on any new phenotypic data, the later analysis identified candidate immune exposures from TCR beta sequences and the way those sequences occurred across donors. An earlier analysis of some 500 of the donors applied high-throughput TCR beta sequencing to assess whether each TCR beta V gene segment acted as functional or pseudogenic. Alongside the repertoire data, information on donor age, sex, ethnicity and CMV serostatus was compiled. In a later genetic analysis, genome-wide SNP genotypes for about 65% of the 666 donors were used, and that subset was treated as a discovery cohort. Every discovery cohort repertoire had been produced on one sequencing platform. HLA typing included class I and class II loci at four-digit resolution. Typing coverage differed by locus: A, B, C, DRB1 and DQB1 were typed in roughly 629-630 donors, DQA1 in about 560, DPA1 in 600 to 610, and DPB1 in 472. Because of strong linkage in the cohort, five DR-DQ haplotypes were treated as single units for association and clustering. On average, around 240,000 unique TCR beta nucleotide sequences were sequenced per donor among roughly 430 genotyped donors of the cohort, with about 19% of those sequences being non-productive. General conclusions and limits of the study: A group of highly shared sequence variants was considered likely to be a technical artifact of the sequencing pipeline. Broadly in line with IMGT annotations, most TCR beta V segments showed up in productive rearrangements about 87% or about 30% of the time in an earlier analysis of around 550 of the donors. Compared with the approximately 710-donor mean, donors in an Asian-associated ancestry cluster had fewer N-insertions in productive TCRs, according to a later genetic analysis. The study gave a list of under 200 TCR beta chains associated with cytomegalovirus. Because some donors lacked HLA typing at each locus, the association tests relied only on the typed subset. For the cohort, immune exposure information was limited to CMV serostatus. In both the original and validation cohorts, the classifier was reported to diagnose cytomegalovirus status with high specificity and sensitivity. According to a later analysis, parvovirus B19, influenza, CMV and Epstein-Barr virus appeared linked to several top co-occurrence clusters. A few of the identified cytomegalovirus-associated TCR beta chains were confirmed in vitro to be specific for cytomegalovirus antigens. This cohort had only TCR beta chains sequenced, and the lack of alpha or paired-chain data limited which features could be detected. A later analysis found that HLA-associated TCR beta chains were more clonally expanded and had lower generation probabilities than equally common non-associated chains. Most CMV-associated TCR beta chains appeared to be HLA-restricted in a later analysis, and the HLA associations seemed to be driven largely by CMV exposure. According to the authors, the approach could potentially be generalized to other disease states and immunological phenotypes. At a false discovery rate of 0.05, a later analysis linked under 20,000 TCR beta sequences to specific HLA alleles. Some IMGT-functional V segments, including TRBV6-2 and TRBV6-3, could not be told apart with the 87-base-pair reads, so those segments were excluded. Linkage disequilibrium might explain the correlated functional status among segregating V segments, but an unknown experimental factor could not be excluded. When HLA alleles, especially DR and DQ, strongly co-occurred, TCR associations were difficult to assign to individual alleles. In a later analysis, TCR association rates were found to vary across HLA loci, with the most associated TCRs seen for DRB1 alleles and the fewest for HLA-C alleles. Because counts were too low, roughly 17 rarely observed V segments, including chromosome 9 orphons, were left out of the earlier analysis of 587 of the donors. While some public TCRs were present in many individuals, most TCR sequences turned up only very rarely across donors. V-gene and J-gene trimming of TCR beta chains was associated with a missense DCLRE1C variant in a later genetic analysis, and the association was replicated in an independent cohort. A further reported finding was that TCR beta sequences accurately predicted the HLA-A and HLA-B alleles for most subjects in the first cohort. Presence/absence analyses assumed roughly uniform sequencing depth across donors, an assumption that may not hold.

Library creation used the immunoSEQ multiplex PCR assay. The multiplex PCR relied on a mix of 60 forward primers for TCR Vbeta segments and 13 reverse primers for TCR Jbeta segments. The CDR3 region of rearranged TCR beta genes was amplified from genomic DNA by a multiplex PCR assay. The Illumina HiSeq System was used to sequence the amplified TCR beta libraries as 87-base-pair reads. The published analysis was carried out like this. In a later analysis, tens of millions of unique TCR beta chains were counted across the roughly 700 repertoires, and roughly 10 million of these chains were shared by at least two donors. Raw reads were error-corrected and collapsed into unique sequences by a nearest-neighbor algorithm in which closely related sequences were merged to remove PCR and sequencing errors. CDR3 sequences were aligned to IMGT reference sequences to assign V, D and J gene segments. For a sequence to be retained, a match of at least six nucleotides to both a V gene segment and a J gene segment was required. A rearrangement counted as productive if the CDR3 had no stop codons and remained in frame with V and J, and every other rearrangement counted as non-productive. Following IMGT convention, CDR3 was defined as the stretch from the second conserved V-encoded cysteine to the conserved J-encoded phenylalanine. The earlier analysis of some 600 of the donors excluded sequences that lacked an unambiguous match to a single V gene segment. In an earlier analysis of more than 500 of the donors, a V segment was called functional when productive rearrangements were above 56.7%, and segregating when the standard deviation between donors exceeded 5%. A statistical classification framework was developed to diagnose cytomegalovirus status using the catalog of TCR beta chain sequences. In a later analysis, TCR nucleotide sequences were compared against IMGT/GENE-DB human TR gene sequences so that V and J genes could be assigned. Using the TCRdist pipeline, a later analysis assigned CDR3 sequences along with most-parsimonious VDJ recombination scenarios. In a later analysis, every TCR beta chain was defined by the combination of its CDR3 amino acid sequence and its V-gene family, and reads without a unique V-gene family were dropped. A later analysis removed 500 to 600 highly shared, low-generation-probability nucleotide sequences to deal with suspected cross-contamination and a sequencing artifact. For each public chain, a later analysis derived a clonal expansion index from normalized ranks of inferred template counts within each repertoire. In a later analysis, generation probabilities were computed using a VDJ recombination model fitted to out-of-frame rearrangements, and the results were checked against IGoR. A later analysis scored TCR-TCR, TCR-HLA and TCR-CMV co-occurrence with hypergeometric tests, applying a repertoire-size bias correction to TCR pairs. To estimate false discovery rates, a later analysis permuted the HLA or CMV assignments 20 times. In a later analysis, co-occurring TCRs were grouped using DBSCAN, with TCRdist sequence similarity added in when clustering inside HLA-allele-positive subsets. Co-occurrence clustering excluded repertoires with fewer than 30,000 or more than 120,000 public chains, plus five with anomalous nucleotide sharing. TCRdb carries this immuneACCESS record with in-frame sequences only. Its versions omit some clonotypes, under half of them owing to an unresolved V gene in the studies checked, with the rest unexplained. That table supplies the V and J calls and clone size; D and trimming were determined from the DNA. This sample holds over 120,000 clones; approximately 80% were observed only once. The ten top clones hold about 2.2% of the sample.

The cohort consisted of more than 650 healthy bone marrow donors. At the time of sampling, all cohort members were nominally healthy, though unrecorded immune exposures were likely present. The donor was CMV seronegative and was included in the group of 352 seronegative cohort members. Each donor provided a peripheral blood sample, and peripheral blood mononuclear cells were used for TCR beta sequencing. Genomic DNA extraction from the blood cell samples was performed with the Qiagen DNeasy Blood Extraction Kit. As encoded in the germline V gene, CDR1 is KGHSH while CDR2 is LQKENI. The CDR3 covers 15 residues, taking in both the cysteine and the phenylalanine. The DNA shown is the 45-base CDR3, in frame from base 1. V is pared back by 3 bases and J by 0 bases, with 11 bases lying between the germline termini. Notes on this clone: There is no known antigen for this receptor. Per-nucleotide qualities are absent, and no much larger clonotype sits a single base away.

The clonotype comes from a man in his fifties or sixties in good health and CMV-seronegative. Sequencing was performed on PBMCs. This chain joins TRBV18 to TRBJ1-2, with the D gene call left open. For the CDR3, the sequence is CASSPPMSPNYGYTF. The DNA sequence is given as TGTGCCAGCTCACCGCCCATGAGCCCTAACTATGGCTACACCTTC.